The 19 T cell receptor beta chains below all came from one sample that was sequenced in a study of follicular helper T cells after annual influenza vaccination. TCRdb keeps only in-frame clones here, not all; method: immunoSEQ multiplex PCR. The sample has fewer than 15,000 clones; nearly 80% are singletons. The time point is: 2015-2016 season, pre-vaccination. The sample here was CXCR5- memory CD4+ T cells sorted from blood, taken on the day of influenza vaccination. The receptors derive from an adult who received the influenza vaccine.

CDR3 protein: CASSLPMTSGTNEQFF. The DNA for the CDR3 is TGCGCCAGCAGCTTACCTATGACTAGCGGGACCAATGAGCAGTTCTTC. The chain is built from TRBV5-1 and TRBJ2-1, with TRBD2 matching over 11 bases. Trimming removed 2 bases from V and 6 bases from J; junction bases left unmatched: 7. CDR1 SGHRS and CDR2 YFSETQ come from the germline V gene. The CDR3 runs to 16 residues.

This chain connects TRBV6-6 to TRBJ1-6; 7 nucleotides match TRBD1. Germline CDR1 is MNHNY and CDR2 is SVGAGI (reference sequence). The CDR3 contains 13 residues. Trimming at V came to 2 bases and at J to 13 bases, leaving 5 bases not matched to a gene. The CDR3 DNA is TGTGCCAGCAGTTACACGCGACAGGGCCCCCTCCACTTT. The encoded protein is CASSYTRQGPLHF.

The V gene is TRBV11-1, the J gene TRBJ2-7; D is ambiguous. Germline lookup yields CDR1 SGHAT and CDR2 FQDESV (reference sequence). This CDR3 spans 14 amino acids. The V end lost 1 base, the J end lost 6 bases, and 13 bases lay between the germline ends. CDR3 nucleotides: TGTGCCAGCAGCTTAGTGTCAAGACCGGCCGAGCAGTACTTC. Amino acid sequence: CASSLVSRPAEQYF. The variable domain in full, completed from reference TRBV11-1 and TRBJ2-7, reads EAEVAQSPRYKITEKSQAVAFWCDPISGHATLYWYRQILGQGPELLVQFQDESVVDDSQLPKDRFSAERLKGVDSTLKIQPAELGDSAMYLCASSLVSRPAEQYFGPGTRLTVT.

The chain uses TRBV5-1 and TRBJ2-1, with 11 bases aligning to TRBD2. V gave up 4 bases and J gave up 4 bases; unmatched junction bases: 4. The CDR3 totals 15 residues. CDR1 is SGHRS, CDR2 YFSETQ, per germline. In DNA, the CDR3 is TGCGCCAGCAGCCGGGGACTAGCGGAATACAATGAGCAGTTCTTC. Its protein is CASSRGLAEYNEQFF.

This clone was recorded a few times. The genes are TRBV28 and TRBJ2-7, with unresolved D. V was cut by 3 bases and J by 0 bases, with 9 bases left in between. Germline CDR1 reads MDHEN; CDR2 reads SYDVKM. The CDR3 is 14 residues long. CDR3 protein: CASSFHGTSYEQYF. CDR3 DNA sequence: TGTGCCAGCAGTTTTCACGGCACCTCCTACGAGCAGTACTTC.

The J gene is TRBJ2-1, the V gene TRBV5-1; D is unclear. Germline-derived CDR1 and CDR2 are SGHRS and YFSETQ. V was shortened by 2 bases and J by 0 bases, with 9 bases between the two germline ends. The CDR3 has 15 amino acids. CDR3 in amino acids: CASSFQESSYNEQFF. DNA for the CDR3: TGCGCCAGCAGCTTCCAGGAAAGCTCCTACAATGAGCAGTTCTTC.

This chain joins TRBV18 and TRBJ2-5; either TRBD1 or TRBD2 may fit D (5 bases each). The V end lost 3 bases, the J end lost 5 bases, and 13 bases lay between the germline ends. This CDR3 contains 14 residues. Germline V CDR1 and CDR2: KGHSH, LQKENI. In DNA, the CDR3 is TGTGCCAGCTCACCCAGGACGGGGCCCGAGACCCAGTACTTC. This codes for CASSPRTGPETQYF.

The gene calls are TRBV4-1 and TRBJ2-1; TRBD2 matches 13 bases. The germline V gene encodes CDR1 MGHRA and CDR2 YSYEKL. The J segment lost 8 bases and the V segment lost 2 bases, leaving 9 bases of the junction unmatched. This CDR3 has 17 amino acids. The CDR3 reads CASSQPPTSGGAYEQFF. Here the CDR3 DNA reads TGCGCCAGCAGCCAACCACCCACTAGCGGGGGGGCCTATGAGCAGTTCTTC.

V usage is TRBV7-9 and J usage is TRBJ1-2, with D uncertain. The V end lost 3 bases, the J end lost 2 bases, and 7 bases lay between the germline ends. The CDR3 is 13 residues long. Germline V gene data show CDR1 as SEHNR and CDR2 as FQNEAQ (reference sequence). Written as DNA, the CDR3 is TGTGCCAGCAGCTTGGGAGGGAACTATGGCTACACCTTC. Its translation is CASSLGGNYGYTF.

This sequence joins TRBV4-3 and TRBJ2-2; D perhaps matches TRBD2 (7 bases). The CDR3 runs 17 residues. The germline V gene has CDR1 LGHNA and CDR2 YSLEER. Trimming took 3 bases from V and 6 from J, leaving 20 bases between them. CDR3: CASSQGPEGGLSGELFF. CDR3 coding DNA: TGCGCCAGCAGCCAGGGCCCTGAGGGGGGGTTGTCCGGGGAGCTGTTTTTT.

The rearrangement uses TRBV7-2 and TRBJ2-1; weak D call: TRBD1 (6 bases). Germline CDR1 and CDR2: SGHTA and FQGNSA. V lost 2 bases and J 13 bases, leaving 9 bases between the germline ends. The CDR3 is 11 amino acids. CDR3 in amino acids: CASSLRQDQFF. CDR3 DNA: TGTGCCAGCAGCTTAAGACAGGATCAGTTCTTC.

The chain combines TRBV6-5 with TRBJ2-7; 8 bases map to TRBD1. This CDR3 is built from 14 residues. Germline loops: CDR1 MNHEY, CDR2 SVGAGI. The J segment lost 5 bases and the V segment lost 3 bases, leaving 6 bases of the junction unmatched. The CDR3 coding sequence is TGTGCCAGCAGTTATGGCGACAGGGGACACGAGCAGTACTTC. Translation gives CASSYGDRGHEQYF.

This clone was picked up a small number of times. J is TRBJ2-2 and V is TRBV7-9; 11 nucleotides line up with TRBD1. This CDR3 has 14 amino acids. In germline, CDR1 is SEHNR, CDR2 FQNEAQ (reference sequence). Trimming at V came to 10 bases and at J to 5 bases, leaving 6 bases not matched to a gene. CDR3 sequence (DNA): TGTGCCACCGCCGGGACAGGGGGAACCGGGGAGCTGTTTTTT. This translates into CATAGTGGTGELFF.

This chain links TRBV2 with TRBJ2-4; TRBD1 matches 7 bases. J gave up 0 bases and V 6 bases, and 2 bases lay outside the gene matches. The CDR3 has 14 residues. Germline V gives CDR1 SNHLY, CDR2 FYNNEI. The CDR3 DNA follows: TGTGCCAGCAGCGACAGGGTAGCCAAAAACATTCAGTACTTC. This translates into CASSDRVAKNIQYF.

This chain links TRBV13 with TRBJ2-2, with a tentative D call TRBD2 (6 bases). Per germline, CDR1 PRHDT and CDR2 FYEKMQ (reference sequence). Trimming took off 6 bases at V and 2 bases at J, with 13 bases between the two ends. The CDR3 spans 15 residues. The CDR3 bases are TGTGCCAGCAGGGGTACTAGCATCAACACCGGGGAGCTGTTTTTT. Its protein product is CASRGTSINTGELFF.

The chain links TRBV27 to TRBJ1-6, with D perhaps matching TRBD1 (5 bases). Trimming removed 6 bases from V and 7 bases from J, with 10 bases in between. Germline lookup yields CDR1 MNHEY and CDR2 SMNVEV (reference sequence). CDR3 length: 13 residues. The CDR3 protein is CASSRPGNSPLHF. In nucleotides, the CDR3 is TGTGCCAGCAGCCGCCCAGGGAATTCACCCCTCCACTTT.

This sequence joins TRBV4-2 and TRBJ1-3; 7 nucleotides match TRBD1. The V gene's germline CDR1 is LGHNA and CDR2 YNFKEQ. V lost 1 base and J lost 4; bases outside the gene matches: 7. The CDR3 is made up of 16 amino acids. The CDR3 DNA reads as TGTGCCAGCAGCCAAGTTGGGAGACAGGGAGGAAACACCATATATTTT. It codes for CASSQVGRQGGNTIYF.

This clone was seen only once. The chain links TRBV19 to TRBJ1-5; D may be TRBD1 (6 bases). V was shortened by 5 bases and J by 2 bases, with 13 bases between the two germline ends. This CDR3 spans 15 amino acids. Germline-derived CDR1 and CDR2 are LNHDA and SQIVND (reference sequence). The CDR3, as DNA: TGTGCCAGTAGTGGTAACCACAGGGGCAATCAGCCCCAGCATTTT. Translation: CASSGNHRGNQPQHF.

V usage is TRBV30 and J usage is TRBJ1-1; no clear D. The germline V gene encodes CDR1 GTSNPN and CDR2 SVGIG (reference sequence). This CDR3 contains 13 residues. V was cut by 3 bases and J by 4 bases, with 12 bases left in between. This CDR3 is CAWRGAGGTEAFF. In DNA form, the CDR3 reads TGTGCCTGGAGGGGAGCAGGAGGCACTGAAGCTTTCTTT.